Listed below are T cell receptor beta chains from one sample, sequenced in a study of Ad26.COV2.S vaccination and SARS-CoV-2 variants. TCRdb keeps only in-frame clones here, not all; method: immunoSEQ multiplex PCR. This table has roughly 450,000 clones, around 90% appearing once. The material sequenced was peripheral blood, taken in a trial of Ad26.COV2.S vaccine versus placebo. These receptor sequences come from a person between 18 and 65 years old who received the Ad26.COV2.S COVID-19 vaccine or a placebo. Each CDR3 is given with its conserved first and last residue. The D gene is left open where the match is weak. Not every row has a clone size; where given, it reads once, few, many or a size class.

.	TRBV11-2	.	TRBJ2-3	CASSVKLRGSTDTQYF	TGTGCCAGCAGCGTAAAACTGCGGGGCAGCACAGATACGCAGTATTTT
.	TRBV7-9	TRBD2	TRBJ2-7	CASSYALSGLAGEGYEQYF	TGTGCCAGCAGCTACGCTCTATCGGGACTAGCGGGAGAAGGTTACGAGCAGTACTTC
.	TRBV7-3	TRBD1	TRBJ2-3	CASSLTPTGATDTQYF	TGTGCCAGCAGCTTAACTCCGACAGGGGCCACAGATACGCAGTATTTT
few	TRBV28	.	TRBJ1-6	CASSFTGDHSPLHF	TGTGCCAGCAGTTTTACCGGGGATCATTCACCCCTCCACTTT
.	TRBV11-2	TRBD1	TRBJ1-6	CASSLVRDRSSPLHF	TGTGCCAGCAGCTTAGTAAGGGACAGGTCTTCACCCCTCCACTTT
.	TRBV14	.	TRBJ2-7	CASSQDGWFAQYF	TGTGCCAGCAGCCAAGATGGGTGGTTCGCGCAGTACTTC
.	TRBV2	TRBD2	TRBJ2-3	CASTLAGVGTDTQYF	TGTGCCAGCACACTAGCGGGAGTAGGTACAGATACGCAGTATTTT
.	TRBV10-1	.	TRBJ1-5	CASSEYSSRAGIPRPGYSNQPQHF	TGCGCCAGCAGTGAGTACAGTTCAAGGGCAGGGATCCCCCGACCTGGTTATAGCAATCAGCCCCAGCATTTT
.	TRBV15	TRBD1	TRBJ2-1	CATSGNRGPTINEQFF	TGTGCCACCAGCGGGAACAGGGGCCCCACGATAAATGAGCAGTTCTTC
.	TRBV30	TRBD1	TRBJ1-6	CAWSGGTGDSPLHF	TGTGCCTGGAGTGGTGGGACAGGGGATTCACCCCTCCACTTT
.	TRBV19	.	TRBJ1-1	CASSMEGSDTEAFF	TGTGCCAGTAGTATGGAGGGGTCTGACACTGAAGCTTTCTTT
.	TRBV5-1	TRBD2	TRBJ2-1	CASTPRPMASGVRSYNEQFF	TGCGCCAGCACCCCCCGACCGATGGCTAGCGGGGTTCGGTCCTACAATGAGCAGTTCTTC
.	TRBV6-2/TRBV6-3	TRBD2	TRBJ2-5	CASSYGTSLIGLETQYF	TGTGCCAGCAGTTACGGGACTAGTCTTATAGGGTTGGAGACCCAGTACTTC
.	TRBV11-2	.	TRBJ1-1	CASSPGLNTEAFF	TGTGCCAGCAGCCCCGGACTGAACACTGAAGCTTTCTTT
.	TRBV29-1	.	TRBJ1-1	CSVDRSGMNTEAFF	TGCAGCGTTGATCGTTCAGGAATGAACACTGAAGCTTTCTTT
.	TRBV5-6	TRBD1	TRBJ1-5	CASSLNLRGTGNQPQHF	TGTGCCAGCAGCTTAAATCTTAGGGGGACAGGTAATCAGCCCCAGCATTTT
.	TRBV4-3	.	TRBJ1-1	CASSQVRVHTEAFF	TGCGCCAGCAGCCAAGTTAGGGTTCACACTGAAGCTTTCTTT
.	TRBV20-1	.	TRBJ2-7	CSAMLGEQYF	TGCAGTGCTATGCTAGGCGAGCAGTACTTC
.	TRBV5-1	.	TRBJ2-1	CASSLFTLRRSWNEQFF	TGCGCCAGCAGCTTGTTTACCTTGAGACGGAGCTGGAATGAGCAGTTCTTC
.	TRBV6-2/TRBV6-3	TRBD1	TRBJ1-5	CASSPGQGSQPQHF	TGTGCCAGCAGCCCCGGACAGGGTTCTCAGCCCCAGCATTTT
.	TRBV3-1/TRBV3-2	.	TRBJ1-2	CASRSGYGYTF	TGTGCCAGCAGGTCAGGGTATGGCTACACCTTC
.	TRBV6-6	.	TRBJ2-5	CASSRRPMGETQYF	TGTGCCAGCAGCCGAAGGCCTATGGGGGAGACCCAGTACTTC
.	TRBV7-9	.	TRBJ1-5	CASSLMGESSNQPQHF	TGTGCCAGCAGCTTAATGGGGGAGAGCAGCAATCAGCCCCAGCATTTT
.	TRBV19	TRBD1	TRBJ1-2	CASSHRGFLDGYTF	TGTGCCAGTAGCCACAGGGGGTTTTTGGATGGCTACACCTTC
.	TRBV4-3	.	TRBJ1-2	CASSQDSTASYGYTF	TGCGCCAGCAGCCAAGATAGTACAGCTAGCTATGGCTACACCTTC
.	TRBV11-2	TRBD2	TRBJ2-1	CASSLSGLAGVNEQFF	TGTGCCAGCAGCCTCTCGGGACTAGCGGGAGTCAATGAGCAGTTCTTC
once	TRBV25-1	.	TRBJ1-4	CASSESVGATNEKLFF	TGTGCCAGCAGTGAAAGTGTAGGTGCAACTAATGAAAAACTGTTTTTT
.	TRBV18	TRBD1	TRBJ1-6	CASSPMGQGANSYNSPLHF	TGTGCCAGCTCACCGATGGGACAGGGGGCGAACTCCTATAATTCACCCCTCCACTTT
.	TRBV7-6	.	TRBJ2-3	CASTPPGPDTQYF	TGTGCCAGCACCCCCCCCGGCCCCGATACGCAGTATTTT
.	TRBV28	.	TRBJ1-5	CASSLRLGQPQHF	TGTGCCAGCAGTTTAAGATTGGGTCAGCCCCAGCATTTT
once	TRBV29-1	TRBD1	TRBJ2-1	CSASGTGSEQFF	TGCAGCGCCTCCGGGACAGGGAGTGAGCAGTTCTTC
.	TRBV28	TRBD1	TRBJ1-1	CASSLYRGGPFF	TGTGCCAGCAGTTTATACAGGGGAGGCCCTTTCTTT
once	TRBV6-2/TRBV6-3	TRBD1	TRBJ2-1	CASSYPGTGAYNEQFF	TGTGCCAGCAGTTACCCCGGGACAGGAGCCTACAATGAGCAGTTCTTC
.	TRBV10-1	.	TRBJ1-6	CASSESRGQGYSPLHF	TGCGCCAGCAGTGAGTCGCGGGGGCAGGGGTATTCACCCCTCCACTTT
.	TRBV5-4	TRBD2	TRBJ2-1	CASSLRTSGVNEQFF	TGTGCCAGCAGCCTCCGGACTAGCGGGGTCAATGAGCAGTTCTTC
.	TRBV11-2	TRBD2	TRBJ2-7	CASSLGTAGDYYEQYF	TGTGCCAGCAGCTTAGGGACGGCGGGAGACTACTACGAGCAGTACTTC
.	TRBV5-4	TRBD2	TRBJ2-7	CASSLTSGGTYEQYF	TGTGCCAGCAGCCTAACTAGCGGGGGGACCTACGAGCAGTACTTC
.	TRBV7-9	TRBD1	TRBJ2-7	CASSFGTGGSYEQYF	TGTGCCAGCAGCTTCGGGACAGGGGGCTCCTACGAGCAGTACTTC
.	TRBV10-3	TRBD2	TRBJ2-1	CAISGREYNEQFF	TGTGCCATCAGTGGGCGGGAGTACAATGAGCAGTTCTTC
.	TRBV19	TRBD1	TRBJ1-5	CASTANRGQQPQHF	TGTGCCAGTACCGCGAACAGGGGTCAACAGCCCCAGCATTTT
few	TRBV19	.	TRBJ1-5	CASSISGGNQPQHF	TGTGCCAGTAGTATCTCGGGGGGCAATCAGCCCCAGCATTTT
.	TRBV18	TRBD2	TRBJ2-7	CASSEGMGGLYEQYF	TGTGCCAGCTCCGAGGGGATGGGAGGGTTGTACGAGCAGTACTTC
.	TRBV18	TRBD1	TRBJ2-1	CASSPRGQGYNEQFF	TGTGCCAGCTCACCACGGGGACAGGGGTACAATGAGCAGTTCTTC
.	TRBV6-6	.	TRBJ2-3	CASSYSRRTDTQYF	TGTGCCAGCAGTTACTCGAGGAGAACGGATACGCAGTATTTT
.	TRBV6-2/TRBV6-3	.	TRBJ2-5	CASSYSSSQAGRETQYF	TGTGCCAGCAGTTACAGTAGTTCGCAGGCGGGACGGGAGACCCAGTACTTC
.	TRBV18	.	TRBJ2-3	CASSPGADTQYF	TGTGCCAGCTCACCGGGGGCAGATACGCAGTATTTT
.	TRBV19	TRBD2	TRBJ2-1	CASSIFGTSGNYNEQFF	TGTGCCAGTAGTATATTTGGGACTAGCGGGAACTACAATGAGCAGTTCTTC
.	TRBV27	.	TRBJ2-3	CASSLMGASTDTQYF	TGTGCCAGCAGTTTAATGGGGGCCAGCACAGATACGCAGTATTTT
.	TRBV5-1	.	TRBJ2-7	CASSLETQGPYEQYF	TGCGCCAGCAGCTTGGAGACGCAGGGACCCTACGAGCAGTACTTC
.	TRBV30	TRBD2	TRBJ2-5	CASRRAGGQETQYF	TGTGCCTCCCGGAGGGCGGGGGGGCAAGAGACCCAGTACTTC
.	TRBV19	TRBD2	TRBJ2-7	CASSISGASSYEQYF	TGTGCCAGCTCGATTAGCGGGGCCTCATCCTACGAGCAGTACTTC
.	TRBV6-6	.	TRBJ2-1	CASGRTWDEQFF	TGTGCCAGCGGTCGGACGTGGGATGAGCAGTTCTTC
.	TRBV25-1	.	TRBJ1-3	CASSVLTVTGNTIYF	TGTGCCAGCAGTGTTTTGACCGTGACTGGAAACACCATATATTTT
.	TRBV18	TRBD2	TRBJ2-2	CASSPLSLAGGPTGELFF	TGTGCCAGCTCACCACTGTCACTAGCGGGAGGTCCCACCGGGGAGCTGTTTTTT
.	TRBV13	.	TRBJ1-1	CASSLGYTEAFF	TGTGCCAGCAGCTTAGGCTACACTGAAGCTTTCTTT
.	TRBV28	.	TRBJ1-1	CASRRTQPAFF	TGTGCCAGCAGGCGGACTCAGCCGGCTTTCTTT
.	TRBV2	.	TRBJ1-3	CASSGERSGNTIYF	TGTGCCAGCAGTGGGGAGCGCTCTGGAAACACCATATATTTT
.	TRBV7-7	.	TRBJ2-7	CASSPLQETYEQYF	TGTGCCAGCAGCCCCCTGCAGGAAACCTACGAGCAGTACTTC
.	TRBV6-2/TRBV6-3	TRBD1	TRBJ1-2	CASSHGQGGGYTF	TGTGCCAGCAGTCATGGACAGGGCGGTGGCTACACCTTC
.	TRBV14	.	TRBJ2-3	CASSPLGSTDTQYF	TGTGCCAGCAGCCCGCTTGGAAGCACAGATACGCAGTATTTT